This TCR beta chain was identified during a study of shared T cell receptors in the human thymus listed by TCRdb under 2021. Background on the whole study: The study examined how self-reactive, shared T-cell receptor alpha chains are generated in the human thymus.

As for this clone: There is no known antigen for this receptor. Base qualities were left out, and no much larger clone turns up one base away.

Trimming takes 4 bases from V and 5 bases from J, and the germline ends sit 20 bases apart. Its CDR3 holds 17 amino acids, cysteine through phenylalanine. CDR3 DNA is the only sequence kept; it has 51 bases, read in frame from the first base. CDR1 and CDR2 are drawn from the germline V gene: LGHNA, YSLEER. Library creation used the immunoSEQ multiplex PCR assay. Here the immuneACCESS table is served through TCRdb, limited to in-frame sequences with V and J called. Missing clones are a known gap in these copies; in checked studies unresolved V genes cover under half, and the rest lacks a known reason. The sample table lists 700,000 or so clones, 70% to 90% of them with a count of one. More than 0.01% of the sample belongs to the ten largest clones. The data were also submitted as part of a second study, on human thymus T cells. Looking at the second paper: Immunologically healthy infants undergoing open corrective cardiac surgery for congenital heart defects in Finland were used as donors. Thymus tissue was obtained as surgical resects removed during corrective cardiac surgery. V and J gene segment usage appeared biased in both thymic and peripheral blood repertoires. The related research reported highly overlapping thymic TCR repertoires among unrelated individuals. The study characterized TCR alpha and beta repertoires from fewer than 10 infant thymus samples and a few related peripheral blood samples. Donor ages ranging from about 7 to 250 days were recorded, and about six male and a couple of female infants were included in the cohort. Thymocytes were released mechanically from tissue and stored at -70 °C as pellets of 10-30 million cells. A QIAsymphony instrument was used to extract genomic DNA from the frozen cell pellets. The immunoSEQ multiplex PCR assay was used to amplify the TCRB and TCRAD loci from a standardized quantity of quality-controlled genomic DNA. The amplicons covered the V(D)J region and were long enough to include the CDR3 and to identify the V and J genes. The amplicons were sequenced on an Illumina platform via the commercial immunoSEQ service. Primer bias and sequencing errors were corrected as previously described, and TCRAD and TCRB were defined on the basis of the IMGT database. Analysis of the repertoires was done with immunoSEQ Analyzer 3.0 and VDJTools and included basic statistics, V/J segment usage, diversity estimates, rarefaction and pairwise overlap. Diversity was estimated with Chao1, ChaoE, Efron-Thisted, Shannon and inverse Simpson indices, and also on datasets down-sampled to the smallest sample. For repertoire overlap, CDR3 nucleotide sequence, V gene and J gene had to match strictly, and clustering was done by Jaccard-based multidimensional scaling. On average, thymus samples gave 750,000 to 950,000 unique TCRB clonotypes, whereas blood samples gave roughly 80,000.

The TCR originated in a girl less than two years old with a congenital heart defect. Donor details come from another sample of the same person, matched by shared clones. Input material: thymocytes. The chain is assembled from TRBV4-3 and TRBJ2-2; a weak D assignment points to TRBD1 (7 bases agree). CDR3 loop: CASSRPPCRGRTGELFF. DNA sequence: TGCGCCAGCAGCCGCCCCCCCTGCAGGGGGAGGACCGGGGAGCTGTTTTTT.